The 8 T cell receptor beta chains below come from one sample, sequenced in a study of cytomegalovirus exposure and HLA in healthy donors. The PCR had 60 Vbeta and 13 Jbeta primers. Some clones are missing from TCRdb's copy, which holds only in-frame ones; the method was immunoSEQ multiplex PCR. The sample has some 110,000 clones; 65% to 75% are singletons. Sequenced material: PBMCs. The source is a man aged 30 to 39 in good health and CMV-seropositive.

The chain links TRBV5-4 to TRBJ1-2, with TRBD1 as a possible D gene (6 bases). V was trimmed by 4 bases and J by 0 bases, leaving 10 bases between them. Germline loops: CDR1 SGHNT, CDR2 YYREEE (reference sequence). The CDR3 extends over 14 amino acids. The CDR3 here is CASSPDSSNYGYTF. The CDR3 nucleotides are TGTGCCAGCAGCCCGGACAGTTCTAACTATGGCTACACCTTC.

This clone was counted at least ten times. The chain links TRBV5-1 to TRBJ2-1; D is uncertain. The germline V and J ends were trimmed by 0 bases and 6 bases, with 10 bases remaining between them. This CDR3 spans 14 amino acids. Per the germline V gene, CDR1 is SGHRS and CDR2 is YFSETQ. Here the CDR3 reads CASSLGSATNEQFF. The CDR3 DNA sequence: TGCGCCAGCAGCTTGGGAAGCGCTACCAATGAGCAGTTCTTC.

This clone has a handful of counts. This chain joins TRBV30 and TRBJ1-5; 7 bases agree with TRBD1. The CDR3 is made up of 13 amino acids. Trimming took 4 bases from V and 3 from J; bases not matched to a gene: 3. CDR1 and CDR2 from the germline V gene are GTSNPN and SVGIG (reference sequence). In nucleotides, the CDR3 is TGTGCCTGGAAGGGGACAGCCAATCAGCCCCAGCATTTT. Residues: CAWKGTANQPQHF.

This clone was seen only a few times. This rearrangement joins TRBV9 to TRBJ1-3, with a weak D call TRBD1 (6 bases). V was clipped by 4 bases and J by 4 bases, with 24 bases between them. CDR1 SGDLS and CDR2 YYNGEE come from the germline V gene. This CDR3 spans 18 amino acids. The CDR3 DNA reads TGTGCCAGCAGCAGGGGGAGGGGGGGAGAGAGTGTAGGAAACACCATATATTTT. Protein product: CASSRGRGGESVGNTIYF. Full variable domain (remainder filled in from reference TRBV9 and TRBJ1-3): DSGVTQTPKHLITATGQRVTLRCSPRSGDLSVYWYQQSLDQGLQFLIQYYNGEERAKGNILERFSAQQFPDLHSELNLSSLELGDSALYFCASSRGRGGESVGNTIYFGEGSWLTVV.

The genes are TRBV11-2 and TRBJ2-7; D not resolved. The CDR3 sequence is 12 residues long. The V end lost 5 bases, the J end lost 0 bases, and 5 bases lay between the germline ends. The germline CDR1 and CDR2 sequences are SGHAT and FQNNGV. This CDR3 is CASSLLSYEQYF. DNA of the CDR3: TGTGCCAGCAGCCTCCTCTCCTACGAGCAGTACTTC.

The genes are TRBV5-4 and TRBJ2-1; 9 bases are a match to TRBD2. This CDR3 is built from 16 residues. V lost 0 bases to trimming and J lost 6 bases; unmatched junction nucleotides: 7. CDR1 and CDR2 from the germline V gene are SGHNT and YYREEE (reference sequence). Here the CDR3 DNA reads TGTGCCAGCAGCTTGGAGCGGGCGGGGGGGCTCAATGAGCAGTTCTTC. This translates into CASSLERAGGLNEQFF.

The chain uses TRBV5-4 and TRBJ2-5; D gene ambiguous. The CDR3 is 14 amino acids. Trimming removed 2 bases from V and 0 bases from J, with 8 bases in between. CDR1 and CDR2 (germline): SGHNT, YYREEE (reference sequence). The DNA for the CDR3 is TGTGCCAGCAGCTTTCTCACAGACCAAGAGACCCAGTACTTC. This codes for CASSFLTDQETQYF.

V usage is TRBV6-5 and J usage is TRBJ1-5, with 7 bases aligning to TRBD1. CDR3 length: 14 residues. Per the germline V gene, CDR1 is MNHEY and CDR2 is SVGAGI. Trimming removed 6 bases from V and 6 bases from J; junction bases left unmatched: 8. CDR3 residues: CASSQTGFRQPQHF. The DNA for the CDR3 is TGTGCCAGCAGCCAGACAGGGTTCCGTCAGCCCCAGCATTTT.